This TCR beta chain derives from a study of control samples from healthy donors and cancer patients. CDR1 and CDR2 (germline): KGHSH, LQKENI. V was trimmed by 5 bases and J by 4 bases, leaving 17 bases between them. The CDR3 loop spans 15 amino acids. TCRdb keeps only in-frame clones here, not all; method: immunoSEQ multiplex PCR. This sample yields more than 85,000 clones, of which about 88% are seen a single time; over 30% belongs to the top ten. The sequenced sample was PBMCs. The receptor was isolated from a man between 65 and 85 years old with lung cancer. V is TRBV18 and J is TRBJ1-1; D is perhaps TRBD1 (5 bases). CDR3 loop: CASSSFEGMTTEAFF. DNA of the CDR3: TGTGCCAGCTCAAGTTTTGAGGGGATGACCACTGAAGCTTTCTTT.